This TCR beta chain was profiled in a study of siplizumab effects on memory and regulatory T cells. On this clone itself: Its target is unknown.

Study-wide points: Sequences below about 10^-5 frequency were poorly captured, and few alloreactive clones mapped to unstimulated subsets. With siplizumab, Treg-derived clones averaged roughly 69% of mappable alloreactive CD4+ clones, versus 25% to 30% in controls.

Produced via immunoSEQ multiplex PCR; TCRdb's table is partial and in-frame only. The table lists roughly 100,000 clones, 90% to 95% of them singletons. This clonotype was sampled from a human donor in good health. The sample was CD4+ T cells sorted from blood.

DNA for the CDR3: TGTGCCAGCGGGATGATATACGAGCAGTACTTC. Translation gives CASGMIYEQYF. The chain uses TRBV28 and TRBJ2-7; D unresolved. The CDR3 totals 11 residues. V was shortened by 8 bases and J by 4 bases, with 9 bases between the two germline ends. Germline CDR1 reads MDHEN; CDR2 reads SYDVKM.